This passage covers 21 T cell receptor beta chains from one sample sequenced in a study of beta chain features in type 1 diabetes. What was sequenced were expressed TCRB transcripts, since all of the isolated RNA had been reverse transcribed. Assay: immunoSEQ multiplex PCR; the TCRdb copy retains only in-frame clones and omits some. The repertoire holds fewer than 250,000 clones, with about 70% as singletons. The source material was naive CD4+ T cells from blood. These receptors were taken from a man younger than 40 in good health.

The chain carries TRBV30 and TRBJ2-1; 12 bases are shared with TRBD1. V gave up 4 bases and J gave up 2 bases; unmatched junction bases: 9. This CDR3 contains 17 residues. Germline V CDR1 and CDR2: GTSNPN, SVGIG (reference sequence). The CDR3 coding sequence is TGTGCCTGGACACCGGGACAGGGGGCCGAGACCTACAATGAGCAGTTCTTC. It codes for CAWTPGQGAETYNEQFF.

The V and J genes are TRBV6-6 and TRBJ2-7, with D maybe TRBD2 (5 bases). Germline-derived CDR1 and CDR2 are MNHNY and SVGAGI (reference sequence). CDR3 length equals 16 residues. V shed 0 bases and J shed 7 bases, with 19 bases lying between them. The CDR3 DNA is TGTGCCAGCAGTTACTCGGGGAGCGTTGGATTCTCAGAGCAGTACTTC. Translation: CASSYSGSVGFSEQYF.

The V call is TRBV15, the J call TRBJ1-2; weak D call: TRBD1 (5 bases). The germline CDR1 and CDR2 sequences are LNHNV and YYDKDF (reference sequence). CDR3 length: 14 residues. Trimming took off 0 bases at V and 4 bases at J, with 9 bases between the two ends. This chain's CDR3 is CATSRDRVAYGYTF. In DNA, the CDR3 is TGTGCCACCAGCAGAGACAGGGTTGCCTATGGCTACACCTTC. Combining the CDR3 with reference TRBV15 and TRBJ1-2 gives the whole variable domain DAMVIQNPRYQVTQFGKPVTLSCSQTLNHNVMYWYQQKSSQAPKLLFHYYDKDFNNEADTPDNFQSRRPNTSFCFLDIRSPGLGDTAMYLCATSRDRVAYGYTFGSGTRLTVV.

J is TRBJ2-5 and V is TRBV29-1; maybe TRBD2 (5 bases). V was cut by 7 bases and J by 2 bases, with 14 bases left in between. CDR3 length equals 13 residues. The germline V gene encodes CDR1 SQVTM and CDR2 ANQGSEA. CDR3 nucleotide sequence: TGCAGCGCGACCGGGAACGAACAAGAGACCCAGTACTTC. Translation gives CSATGNEQETQYF.

The chain carries TRBV11-2 and TRBJ2-7; D gene uncertain. Germline V lookup: CDR1 SGHAT, CDR2 FQNNGV. CDR3 length: 12 residues. V was shortened by 1 base and J by 2 bases, with 3 bases between the two germline ends. The CDR3 DNA sequence: TGTGCCAGCAGCTTAGGGACCTACGAGCAGTACTTC. This sequence encodes CASSLGTYEQYF.

J is TRBJ2-6 and V is TRBV30; unclear D gene. The length of the CDR3 is 17 residues. V was cut by 4 bases and J by 0 bases, with 16 bases left in between. Germline lookup yields CDR1 GTSNPN and CDR2 SVGIG (reference sequence). The CDR3 region is CAWKLSTPLSGANVLTF. The CDR3 DNA is TGTGCCTGGAAACTCTCGACCCCACTCTCTGGGGCCAACGTCCTGACTTTC.

The rearrangement joins TRBV7-9 to TRBJ2-1; D is uncertain. CDR1 is SEHNR, CDR2 FQNEAQ, per germline (reference sequence). The CDR3 is 14 amino acids. V was shortened by 2 bases and J by 3 bases, with 8 bases between the two germline ends. The CDR3, as DNA: TGTGCCAGCAGCTTAAACAGTTTCTACAATGAGCAGTTCTTC. As protein: CASSLNSFYNEQFF.

This clone was recorded only once. The chain uses TRBV30 and TRBJ2-3; 7 nucleotides match TRBD2. This CDR3 comprises 14 residues. V gave up 2 bases and J gave up 4 bases; unmatched junction bases: 6. Germline values: CDR1 GTSNPN, CDR2 SVGIG (reference sequence). The CDR3 here is CAWSLAVGPDTQYF. Here the CDR3 DNA reads TGTGCCTGGAGTCTAGCGGTCGGTCCAGATACGCAGTATTTT.

V and J are TRBV6-5 and TRBJ1-2; D not resolved. Germline V gives CDR1 MNHEY, CDR2 SVGAGI. Trimming stripped 2 bases from V and 8 bases from J, with 9 bases between. This CDR3 is 12 amino acids long. CDR3 bases: TGTGCCAGCAGTTACCCGGACGGGGGCTACACCTTC. It codes for CASSYPDGGYTF.

Only one count was recorded for this clone. The sample holds other DNA sequences that translate to the same CDR3. The gene calls are TRBV30 and TRBJ2-5; 11 nucleotides agree with TRBD2. The J segment lost 4 bases and the V segment lost 0 bases, leaving 7 bases of the junction unmatched. The CDR3 extends over 16 amino acids. Germline V gives CDR1 GTSNPN, CDR2 SVGIG (reference sequence). The CDR3 is CAWSVGLAGGRETQYF. DNA for the CDR3: TGTGCCTGGAGTGTGGGGCTAGCGGGAGGAAGAGAGACCCAGTACTTC.

In its sample, this clone was seen once. The rearrangement links TRBV15 to TRBJ2-1; D gene unclear. From germline, CDR1 is LNHNV and CDR2 YYDKDF (reference sequence). V was cut by 0 bases and J by 0 bases, with 9 bases left in between. The CDR3 is 16 residues long. CDR3 sequence: CATSRERDFSYNEQFF. CDR3 nucleotides: TGTGCCACCAGCAGAGAGAGAGACTTCTCCTACAATGAGCAGTTCTTC.

The chain has TRBV20-1 and TRBJ1-5; D not certain. Germline lookup yields CDR1 DFQATT and CDR2 SNEGSKA (reference sequence). V was shortened by 4 bases and J by 7 bases, with 8 bases between the two germline ends. The CDR3 has 11 amino acids. CDR3 nucleotide sequence: TGCAGTGCTACCCCCGGGCAGCCCCAGCATTTT. Translated, it gives CSATPGQPQHF.

The genes are TRBV7-9 and TRBJ2-7, with D maybe TRBD2 (6 bases). The CDR3 consists of 14 residues. Between the trimmed V and J ends, which lost 4 bases and 5 bases, there was a span of 15 bases. From germline, CDR1 is SEHNR and CDR2 FQNEAQ (reference sequence). The CDR3 DNA reads as TGTGCCAGCAGCTCCGGGGGATCGGGTAACGAGCAGTACTTC. Translated: CASSSGGSGNEQYF.

In its sample, this clone was seen a few times. The chain employs TRBV7-9 and TRBJ1-1; D not resolved. Trimming cost V 1 base and J 7 bases, with 4 bases left between them. Germline V gene sequence: CDR1 SEHNR, CDR2 FQNEAQ (reference sequence). The CDR3 covers 11 residues. The CDR3 DNA follows: TGTGCCAGCAGCTTAGGCAGTGAAGCTTTCTTT. This gives the protein CASSLGSEAFF. Full variable domain (remainder filled in from reference TRBV7-9 and TRBJ1-1): DTGVSQNPRHKITKRGQNVTFRCDPISEHNRLYWYRQTLGQGPEFLTYFQNEAQLEKSRLLSDRFSAERPKGSFSTLEIQRTEQGDSAMYLCASSLGSEAFFGQGTRLTVV.

In its sample, this clone was seen a few times. This chain joins TRBV23-1 and TRBJ1-5; D gene unclear. TRBV23-1 is an ORF for which the function is uncertain. V was cut by 2 bases and J by 9 bases, with 8 bases left in between. This CDR3 comprises 12 residues. CDR3 in amino acids: CASSQRLRPQHF. CDR3 in DNA: TGCGCCAGCAGTCAACGGCTACGGCCCCAGCATTTT.

The gene calls are TRBV30 and TRBJ1-1; D unclear. Trimming removed 1 base at V and 7 bases at J, with 16 bases between. CDR1 is GTSNPN and CDR2 is SVGIG in the germline V gene (reference sequence). This CDR3 is 14 amino acids long. DNA for the CDR3: TGTGCCTGGAGTGGTCGGTCGGTGGGCCTTGAAGCTTTCTTT. Encoded protein: CAWSGRSVGLEAFF.

The DNA for the CDR3 is TGTGCCAGCAGCGTAGCCGCTACAGTGAAAACAGATACGCAGTATTTT. This codes for CASSVAATVKTDTQYF. The gene calls are TRBV9 and TRBJ2-3; D is undetermined. This CDR3 is 16 amino acids long. Germline CDR1 is SGDLS and CDR2 is YYNGEE. V lost 0 bases and J 3 bases, leaving 14 bases between the germline ends.

The J gene is TRBJ2-1, the V gene TRBV29-1; unclear D gene. Germline CDR1 reads SQVTM; CDR2 reads ANQGSEA. The CDR3 spans 13 residues. The V end was cut by 5 bases, the J end by 8 bases, with 16 bases between. CDR3 sequence reads: CSVLSNSEHEQFF. The DNA for the CDR3 is TGCAGCGTTCTTAGTAATTCTGAACATGAGCAGTTCTTC.

In its sample, this clone was seen once. The gene calls are TRBV4-1 and TRBJ2-3; 8 bases agree with TRBD2. V trimming: 3 bases; J trimming: 2 bases; junction bases outside the gene matches: 4. The CDR3 length is 15 residues. Germline lookup yields CDR1 MGHRA and CDR2 YSYEKL. Written as DNA, the CDR3 is TGCGCCAGCAGCCAGTTAGCGGGGAACACAGATACGCAGTATTTT. This gives the protein CASSQLAGNTDTQYF.

The rearrangement links TRBV5-4 to TRBJ2-3; the D gene is possibly TRBD2 (6 bases). V dropped 4 bases and J dropped 0 bases, with 18 bases sitting between them. This CDR3 region has 17 residues. CDR1 is SGHNT and CDR2 is YYREEE in the germline V gene (reference sequence). This CDR3 is CASSPWLSSVSTDTQYF. CDR3 DNA: TGTGCCAGCAGCCCCTGGTTATCTAGCGTCAGCACAGATACGCAGTATTTT.

In this sample, this clone turned up a few times. The chain is built from TRBV5-1 and TRBJ2-7, with D uncertain. The V gene's germline CDR1 is SGHRS and CDR2 YFSETQ. The CDR3 has 12 amino acids. V was pared by 0 bases and J by 3 bases, with 4 bases between. The CDR3 bases are TGCGCCAGCAGCTTGGGAGGCTACGAGCAGTACTTC. This sequence encodes CASSLGGYEQYF.